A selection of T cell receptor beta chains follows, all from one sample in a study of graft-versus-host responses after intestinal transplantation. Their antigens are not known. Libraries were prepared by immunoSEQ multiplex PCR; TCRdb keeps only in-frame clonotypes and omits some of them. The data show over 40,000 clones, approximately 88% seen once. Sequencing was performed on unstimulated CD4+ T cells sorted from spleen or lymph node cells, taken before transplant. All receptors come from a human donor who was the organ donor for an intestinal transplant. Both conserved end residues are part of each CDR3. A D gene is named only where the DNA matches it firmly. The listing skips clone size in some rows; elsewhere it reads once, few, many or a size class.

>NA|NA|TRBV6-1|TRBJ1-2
CAGTGGLHLSDGYTF
TGTGCCGGCACGGGGGGCCTTCACCTCTCGGATGGCTACACCTTC
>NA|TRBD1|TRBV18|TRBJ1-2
CASSPPADRVGGYTF
TGTGCCAGCTCACCACCCGCTGACAGGGTTGGTGGCTACACCTTC
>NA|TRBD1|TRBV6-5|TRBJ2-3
CASSHFGQGSDTQYF
TGTGCCAGCAGCCACTTTGGACAGGGCTCAGATACGCAGTATTTT
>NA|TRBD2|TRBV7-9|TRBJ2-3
CASSFRREGTDTQYF
TGTGCCAGCAGCTTTAGGCGGGAGGGCACAGATACGCAGTATTTT
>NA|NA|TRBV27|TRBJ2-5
CASSKSGYQETQYF
TGTGCCAGCAGTAAGTCGGGATACCAAGAGACCCAGTACTTC
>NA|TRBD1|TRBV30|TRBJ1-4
CAWMSGGEKLFF
TGTGCCTGGATGTCAGGGGGAGAAAAACTGTTTTTT
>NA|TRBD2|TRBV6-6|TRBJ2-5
CASRDPAGARGETQYF
TGTGCCAGCAGGGACCCAGCGGGAGCCCGGGGGGAGACCCAGTACTTC
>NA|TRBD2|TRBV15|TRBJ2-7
CATSRDSGSSYEQYF
TGTGCCACCAGCAGAGATAGCGGGAGCTCCTACGAGCAGTACTTC
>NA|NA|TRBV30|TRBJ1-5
CAWRGGRNQPQHF
TGTGCCTGGAGGGGTGGTCGCAATCAGCCCCAGCATTTT
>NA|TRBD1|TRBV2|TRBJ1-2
CASRRTGGAIGGPGYTF
TGTGCCAGCAGGAGGACAGGGGGCGCGATAGGTGGCCCTGGCTACACCTTC
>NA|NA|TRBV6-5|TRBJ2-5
CASSFSGKETQYF
TGTGCCAGCAGCTTCAGCGGCAAAGAGACCCAGTACTTC
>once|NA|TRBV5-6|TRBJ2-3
CASSQRTATDTQYF
TGTGCCAGCAGCCAAAGGACAGCCACAGATACGCAGTATTTT
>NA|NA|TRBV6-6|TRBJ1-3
CASSYSLSGNTIYF
TGTGCCAGCAGTTACAGCCTCTCTGGAAACACCATATATTTT
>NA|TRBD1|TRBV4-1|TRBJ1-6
CASQDRANSPLHF
TGCGCCAGCCAGGACAGGGCTAATTCACCCCTCCACTTT
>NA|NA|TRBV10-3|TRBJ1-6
CAIKRTANSPLHF
TGTGCCATCAAGAGGACAGCGAATTCACCCCTCCACTTT
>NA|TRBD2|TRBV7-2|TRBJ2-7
CASRLAGRTYEQYF
TGTGCCAGCAGGTTAGCGGGACGTACCTACGAGCAGTACTTC
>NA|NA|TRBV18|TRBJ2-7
CASSPSLDEQYF
TGTGCCAGCTCACCAAGTCTCGACGAGCAGTACTTC
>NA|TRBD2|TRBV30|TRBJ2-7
CAWRALTGGAYEQYF
TGTGCCTGGAGGGCGCTTACCGGGGGGGCCTACGAGCAGTACTTC
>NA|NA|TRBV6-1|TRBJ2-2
CASSGGLWLGELFF
TGTGCCAGCAGTGGGGGGTTATGGCTCGGGGAGCTGTTTTTT
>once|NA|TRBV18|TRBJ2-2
CASSPSGNTGGLFF
TGTGCCAGCTCACCATCCGGAAACACCGGGGGGCTGTTTTTT
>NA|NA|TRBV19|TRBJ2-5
CASSISGRETQYF
TGTGCCAGTAGTATTTCGGGGAGAGAGACCCAGTACTTC
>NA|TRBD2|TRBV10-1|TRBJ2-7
CASSEASGGPYEQYF
TGCGCCAGCAGTGAGGCTAGCGGGGGTCCCTACGAGCAGTACTTC
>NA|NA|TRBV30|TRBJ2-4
CAWSTPPRGQDIQYF
TGTGCCTGGAGTACCCCCCCCAGGGGTCAGGACATTCAGTACTTC
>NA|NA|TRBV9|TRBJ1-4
CASSVGVVGHSTNEKLFF
TGTGCCAGCAGCGTAGGAGTGGTGGGGCATTCAACTAATGAAAAACTGTTTTTT
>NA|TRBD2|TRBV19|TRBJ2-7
CASSTSGGYEQYF
TGTGCCAGTAGTACTAGCGGGGGGTACGAGCAGTACTTC